This passage covers 17 T cell receptor beta chains from one sample sequenced in a study of cytomegalovirus exposure and HLA in healthy donors. The PCR was carried out with 60 Vbeta primers and 13 Jbeta primers. Assay: immunoSEQ multiplex PCR; the TCRdb copy retains only in-frame clones and omits some. This table has approximately 120,000 clones, 81% appearing once. Input material: PBMCs. All receptors derive from a woman aged 25 to 39 in good health and CMV-seronegative.

The rearrangement joins TRBV7-9 to TRBJ1-2; no definite D call. The V end was cut by 5 bases, the J end by 0 bases, with 10 bases between. The CDR3 extends over 14 amino acids. Germline V gene lookup returns CDR1 SEHNR and CDR2 FQNEAQ (reference sequence). This CDR3 is CASSRVEPNYGYTF. The CDR3 nucleotides are TGTGCCAGCAGCCGCGTCGAGCCTAACTATGGCTACACCTTC.

The rearrangement joins TRBV23-1 to TRBJ1-4; TRBD1 is a possible D gene (5 bases). TRBV23-1 is an open reading frame whose function is uncertain. This CDR3 is 15 amino acids long. The V and J ends lost 8 bases and 3 bases respectively, with 16 bases between them. CDR3 amino acids: CASGAPGVANEKLFF. The CDR3, as DNA: TGCGCCAGCGGAGCACCGGGGGTAGCTAATGAAAAACTGTTTTTT.

The V and J genes are TRBV7-3 and TRBJ2-1; 8 bases align to TRBD1. V was clipped by 3 bases and J by 8 bases; unmatched bases: 6. This CDR3 spans 14 amino acids. Per the germline V gene, CDR1 is SGHTA and CDR2 is FQGTGA. DNA for the CDR3: TGTGCCAGCAGCTTTGACAGGGGCAGGGATGAGCAGTTCTTC. It encodes CASSFDRGRDEQFF.

The CDR3 loop is CASRPLTGEAYNEQFF. In DNA form, the CDR3 reads TGTGCCAGCAGGCCTTTGACAGGGGAAGCCTACAATGAGCAGTTCTTC. This sequence joins TRBV2 and TRBJ2-1, with TRBD1 matching 8 bases. Losses at the gene ends were 6 bases for V and 2 bases for J; bases not matched to a gene: 9. Looked up from germline, CDR1 is SNHLY and CDR2 is FYNNEI. This CDR3 has 16 residues. The variable domain in full, with the rest retrieved from reference TRBV2 and TRBJ2-1, is EPEVTQTPSHQVTQMGQEVILRCVPISNHLYFYWYRQILGQKVEFLVSFYNNEISEKSEIFDDQFSVERPDGSNFTLKIRSTKLEDSAMYFCASRPLTGEAYNEQFFGPGTRLTVL.

The chain links TRBV2 to TRBJ2-6; D is possibly TRBD2 (5 bases). CDR1 SNHLY and CDR2 FYNNEI come from the germline V gene. CDR3 length: 15 amino acids. Trimming left V 2 bases short and J 4 bases short, with 9 bases between. This chain's CDR3 is CASSERGPGANVLTF. The CDR3 nucleotides are TGTGCCAGCAGTGAAAGAGGGCCAGGGGCCAACGTCCTGACTTTC.

The chain employs TRBV21-1 and TRBJ1-6; the table's D gene call, TRBD1, was not cross checked with the DNA. TRBV21-1 is a known pseudogene. The CDR3 sequence is 16 residues long. The CDR3 region has the DNA TGTGCCAGCAGCAAGACCGACAGGGGGAACCATTCACCCCTCCACTTT. Residues: CASSKTDRGNHSPLHF.

V usage is TRBV28 and J usage is TRBJ2-4, with 14 bases identical to TRBD2. With V trimmed by 6 bases and J by 0 bases, 1 base remained unmatched. The CDR3 length is 16 residues. Germline V gives CDR1 MDHEN, CDR2 SYDVKM. CDR3 loop: CASRGTSGRAKNIQYF. For the CDR3, the DNA is TGTGCCAGCAGGGGGACTAGCGGGAGAGCCAAAAACATTCAGTACTTC.

The rearrangement uses TRBV5-1 and TRBJ2-2; D may be TRBD2 (6 bases). From germline, CDR1 is SGHRS and CDR2 YFSETQ. V was shortened by 4 bases and J by 2 bases, with 12 bases between the two germline ends. The CDR3 has 15 amino acids. The CDR3 sequence: CASSPGTFNTGELFF. As DNA, the CDR3 is TGCGCCAGCAGCCCCGGGACTTTCAACACCGGGGAGCTGTTTTTT.

This sequence joins TRBV30 and TRBJ1-6, with D unclear. The CDR3 covers 16 residues. The germline gives CDR1 GTSNPN, CDR2 SVGIG (reference sequence). Between the trimmed V and J ends, which lost 0 bases and 3 bases, there was a span of 12 bases. The CDR3 nucleotides are TGTGCCTGGAGTGTCGATCCGGGGAACTATAATTCACCCCTCCACTTT. Residues: CAWSVDPGNYNSPLHF.

This sequence joins TRBV11-1 and TRBJ1-1, with D uncertain. V shed 1 base and J shed 3 bases, with 6 bases lying between them. Germline V gene data show CDR1 as SGHAT and CDR2 as FQDESV (reference sequence). CDR3 length equals 13 residues. CDR3 in amino acids: CASSLGQYTEAFF. The CDR3 DNA reads as TGTGCCAGCAGCTTAGGTCAATACACTGAAGCTTTCTTT.

This clone was recorded a few times. Mismatch with germline at one junction end may stem from a read error. The chain employs TRBV7-9 and TRBJ1-4; TRBD1 matches 7 bases. Per the germline V gene, CDR1 is SEHNR and CDR2 is FQNEAQ (reference sequence). This CDR3 comprises 14 residues. The CDR3 bases are TGTTCCAGCAGCGTCGACAGGGCGGGGGAAAAACTGTTTTTT. This codes for CSSSVDRAGEKLFF.

Concerning this clone: As the CDR3 is not closed by the conserved phenylalanine or tryptophan, this likely results from a read error. The J gene is TRBJ1-6, the V gene TRBV18; D unclear. Germline V lookup: CDR1 KGHSH, CDR2 LQKENI. The CDR3 loop spans 15 amino acids. Between the trimmed V and J ends, which lost 2 bases and 7 bases, there was a span of 12 bases. Here the CDR3 DNA reads TGTGCCAGCTCACCATTCACAGAAAAAAATTCACCCCTCCACCTT. Translation: CASSPFTEKNSPLHL.

This clone was observed a few times. The V call is TRBV18, the J call TRBJ2-1; 11 bases align to TRBD1. The junction had 2 bases not matched to a gene; V was cut back by 3 bases and J by 10 bases. The CDR3 totals 13 residues. Looked up from germline, CDR1 is KGHSH and CDR2 is LQKENI. The CDR3 DNA reads as TGTGCCAGCTCACCCGGGACAGGGGGGGAGCAGTTCTTC. Translation: CASSPGTGGEQFF.

This chain uses TRBV7-6 with TRBJ1-6; 9 bases agree with TRBD1. CDR1 and CDR2 from the germline V gene are SGHVS and FNYEAQ. Losses at the gene ends were 1 base for V and 7 bases for J; bases not matched to a gene: 2. The CDR3 contains 15 residues. CDR3 in DNA: TGTGCCAGCAGCTTAGGGACAGGGGCAAATTCACCCCTCCACTTT. The encoded protein is CASSLGTGANSPLHF.

The V gene is TRBV2, the J gene TRBJ1-2; 7 bases are a match to TRBD1. CDR1 is SNHLY, CDR2 FYNNEI, per germline. CDR3 length equals 16 residues. The V and J ends lost 6 bases and 4 bases, in that order; junction bases with no gene match: 14. The CDR3 sequence is CASRVGQVLGSYGYTF. The CDR3 DNA reads TGTGCCAGCAGGGTAGGACAGGTCCTTGGTTCCTATGGCTACACCTTC.

The CDR3 nucleotides read TGTGCCAGCTCCCTTGGGGACAGTTTGAACACCGGGGAGCTGTTTTTT. Translated: CASSLGDSLNTGELFF. This sequence joins TRBV7-9 and TRBJ2-2; 7 bases match TRBD1. CDR3 length: 16 amino acids. V lost 8 bases to trimming and J lost 1 base; unmatched junction nucleotides: 10. Germline values: CDR1 SEHNR, CDR2 FQNEAQ (reference sequence). Filled out from reference TRBV7-9 and TRBJ2-2, the complete variable domain reads DTGVSQNPRHKITKRGQNVTFRCDPISEHNRLYWYRQTLGQGPEFLTYFQNEAQLEKSRLLSDRFSAERPKGSFSTLEIQRTEQGDSAMYLCASSLGDSLNTGELFFGEGSRLTVL.

This rearrangement joins TRBV5-1 to TRBJ1-4; perhaps TRBD1 as D (5 bases). Germline values: CDR1 SGHRS, CDR2 YFSETQ. The CDR3 runs 13 residues. Trimming left V 8 bases short and J 5 bases short, with 13 bases between. As DNA, the CDR3 is TGCGCCAGTTCACAGGTCACAAATGAAAAACTGTTTTTT. Translated, it gives CASSQVTNEKLFF.